Sequencing of this T cell receptor beta chain was carried out in a study of shared clonotypes between healthy human individuals. Study results and limitations: Generally, estimated richness proved larger in naive subsets than it did in memory subsets. Non-shared clonotypes had lower generation probabilities than those shared by all four donors.

CDR1 is KGHSH, CDR2 LQKENI, per germline. V was pared by 3 bases and J by 5 bases, with 2 bases of the junction left unmatched. The CDR3 totals 14 residues. Deep was the level at which the assay was run. Profiled with immunoSEQ multiplex PCR; TCRdb holds only in-frame clones, not every one. The sample shows more than 2 million clones, 93% of them seen only once. CD45RO-negative cells were positively selected for CCR7, leaving out terminally differentiated effector memory CD45RA+ cells. In the case of this clone: Its antigen remains unknown.

The chain links TRBV18 to TRBJ1-4; 8 bases align to TRBD1. Material: naive CD8+ T cells from PBMCs. The source of this sequence is a man between 18 and 35 years old in good health. Some clones in this sample may be carry-over from other donors' samples. CDR3 DNA sequence: TGTGCCAGCTCACCGGACAGGGCCAATGAAAAACTGTTTTTT. Translated, it gives CASSPDRANEKLFF.